This is a list of T cell receptor beta chains from one sample in a study of Ad26.COV2.S vaccination and SARS-CoV-2 variants. Assay: immunoSEQ multiplex PCR; the TCRdb copy retains only in-frame clones and omits some. The sample yields more than 400,000 clones, roughly 90% seen once. This specimen consisted of peripheral blood, obtained in a trial of Ad26.COV2.S vaccine versus placebo. These receptors came from a person between 18 and 60 years old who received the Ad26.COV2.S COVID-19 vaccine or a placebo. Both conserved end residues are part of each CDR3. Each record gives: D gene, clone size, J gene, V gene, CDR3 protein, CDR3 DNA. A D gene is named only where the DNA matches it firmly. Size is omitted from some rows. Given values are once, few, many or a class for expanded clones.

D: NA
size: NA
J: TRBJ2-3
V: TRBV11-2
CDR3: CASSRLAATFSTDTQYF
DNA: TGTGCCAGCAGCCGCCTCGCGGCTACATTTTCCACAGATACGCAGTATTTT

D: TRBD1
size: NA
J: TRBJ1-5
V: TRBV11-3
CDR3: CASSQSSTGTGDQPQHF
DNA: TGTGCCAGCAGTCAGAGCTCAACCGGGACAGGGGATCAGCCCCAGCATTTT

D: TRBD2
size: NA
J: TRBJ2-3
V: TRBV4-1
CDR3: CASSQVSGGGPDTQYF
DNA: TGCGCCAGCAGCCAAGTGAGCGGGGGGGGCCCAGATACGCAGTATTTT

D: NA
size: NA
J: TRBJ1-1
V: TRBV11-2
CDR3: CASSLGRLTEAFF
DNA: TGTGCCAGCAGCTTAGGCAGGTTAACTGAAGCTTTCTTT

D: TRBD2
size: NA
J: TRBJ2-3
V: TRBV18
CDR3: CASSPAGLAGPDTQYF
DNA: TGTGCCAGCTCACCAGCAGGGCTAGCGGGGCCAGATACGCAGTATTTT

D: NA
size: once
J: TRBJ1-1
V: TRBV6-5
CDR3: CASTPSAGNTEAFF
DNA: TGTGCCAGCACCCCCTCCGCAGGGAACACTGAAGCTTTCTTT

D: TRBD1
size: NA
J: TRBJ1-6
V: TRBV27
CDR3: CASGFRQGSYNSPLHF
DNA: TGTGCCAGCGGCTTCCGACAGGGCTCCTATAATTCACCCCTCCACTTT

D: NA
size: NA
J: TRBJ1-2
V: TRBV16
CDR3: CASSQLGQNYGYTF
DNA: TGTGCCAGCAGCCAATTGGGCCAGAACTATGGCTACACCTTC

D: NA
size: NA
J: TRBJ1-1
V: TRBV3-1/TRBV3-2
CDR3: CASSHQWREAFF
DNA: TGTGCCAGCAGCCATCAATGGAGGGAAGCTTTCTTT

D: NA
size: NA
J: TRBJ1-2
V: TRBV4-3
CDR3: CASSHVDRPYYGYTF
DNA: TGCGCCAGCAGCCACGTTGACAGGCCTTACTATGGCTACACCTTC

D: TRBD2
size: few
J: TRBJ2-1
V: TRBV19
CDR3: CASSDSSGRYNEQFF
DNA: TGTGCCAGTAGCGACTCTAGCGGGCGCTACAATGAGCAGTTCTTC

D: TRBD1
size: NA
J: TRBJ1-6
V: TRBV28
CDR3: CASNAGGIGSPLHF
DNA: TGTGCCAGCAATGCAGGGGGCATAGGTTCACCCCTCCACTTT

D: NA
size: NA
J: TRBJ2-7
V: TRBV10-3
CDR3: CAISDRTAGGYEQYF
DNA: TGTGCCATCAGTGACCGGACAGCAGGGGGGTACGAGCAGTACTTC

D: NA
size: NA
J: TRBJ1-2
V: TRBV6-5
CDR3: CASSYSPRNYGYTF
DNA: TGTGCCAGCAGTTACTCTCCGAGAAACTATGGCTACACCTTC

D: TRBD2
size: NA
J: TRBJ2-3
V: TRBV7-2
CDR3: CASRRGLAETTDTQYF
DNA: TGTGCCAGCAGACGGGGACTAGCGGAAACCACAGATACGCAGTATTTT

D: TRBD2
size: NA
J: TRBJ2-7
V: TRBV6-5
CDR3: CASSYSLGAGTYEQYF
DNA: TGTGCCAGCAGTTACTCATTAGGAGCGGGGACCTACGAGCAGTACTTC

D: TRBD1
size: NA
J: TRBJ1-5
V: TRBV2
CDR3: CASSLGQGGYQPQHF
DNA: TGTGCCAGCTCCCTAGGACAGGGCGGGTACCAGCCCCAGCATTTT

D: TRBD2
size: NA
J: TRBJ2-5
V: TRBV28
CDR3: CASSLGREETQYF
DNA: TGTGCCAGCAGTTTAGGGAGGGAAGAGACCCAGTACTTC

D: TRBD2
size: NA
J: TRBJ2-1
V: TRBV6-5
CDR3: CASITSGGASEQFF
DNA: TGTGCCAGCATCACTAGCGGGGGGGCGAGTGAGCAGTTCTTC

D: NA
size: NA
J: TRBJ2-7
V: TRBV19
CDR3: CASSIRGSSYEQYF
DNA: TGTGCCAGTAGTATACGCGGAAGCTCCTACGAGCAGTACTTC

D: TRBD2
size: NA
J: TRBJ2-7
V: TRBV5-5
CDR3: CASSLGSSGGLYEQYF
DNA: TGTGCCAGCAGCTTGGGGTCTAGCGGGGGCCTCTACGAGCAGTACTTC

D: NA
size: NA
J: TRBJ2-1
V: TRBV4-3
CDR3: CASSQGDNEQFF
DNA: TGCGCCAGCAGCCAGGGGGACAATGAGCAGTTCTTC

D: NA
size: NA
J: TRBJ2-1
V: TRBV3-1/TRBV3-2
CDR3: CASSHGTAPSKRCNEQFF
DNA: TGTGCCAGCAGCCATGGGACTGCCCCATCCAAACGGTGCAATGAGCAGTTCTTC

D: TRBD1
size: NA
J: TRBJ2-2
V: TRBV7-7
CDR3: CASSSGQDYGANTGELFF
DNA: TGTGCCAGCAGCTCCGGACAGGATTATGGAGCGAACACCGGGGAGCTGTTTTTT

D: NA
size: NA
J: TRBJ1-1
V: TRBV18
CDR3: CASSPPGRTGEAFF
DNA: TGTGCCAGCTCACCCCCAGGGAGGACTGGTGAAGCTTTCTTT

D: NA
size: NA
J: TRBJ1-6
V: TRBV6-6
CDR3: CASISEFRNSPLHF
DNA: TGTGCCAGCATCTCAGAATTCCGGAATTCACCCCTCCACTTT

D: NA
size: NA
J: TRBJ1-1
V: TRBV29-1
CDR3: CSVRGGNTEAFF
DNA: TGCAGCGTCAGGGGAGGCAACACTGAAGCTTTCTTT

D: NA
size: NA
J: TRBJ2-7
V: TRBV6-1
CDR3: CASSEALRYAPQYF
DNA: TGTGCCAGCAGTGAAGCGCTTCGGTACGCCCCGCAGTACTTC

D: TRBD2
size: NA
J: TRBJ2-4
V: TRBV19
CDR3: CASSMRGEENIQYF
DNA: TGTGCCAGTAGTATGCGGGGGGAGGAAAACATTCAGTACTTC

D: NA
size: NA
J: TRBJ1-4
V: TRBV7-8
CDR3: CASSLAGNEKLFF
DNA: TGTGCCAGCAGCCTCGCAGGGAATGAAAAACTGTTTTTT

D: NA
size: NA
J: TRBJ1-1
V: TRBV6-1
CDR3: CASRNTGRLNTEAFF
DNA: TGTGCCAGCAGGAACACAGGACGCTTGAACACTGAAGCTTTCTTT

D: TRBD2
size: NA
J: TRBJ2-3
V: TRBV7-2
CDR3: CASLQSGGFTDTQYF
DNA: TGTGCCAGCCTCCAGAGCGGGGGATTCACAGATACGCAGTATTTT

D: NA
size: NA
J: TRBJ2-3
V: TRBV11-2
CDR3: CASHGITDTQYF
DNA: TGTGCCAGCCATGGTATTACAGATACGCAGTATTTT

D: TRBD2
size: NA
J: TRBJ2-5
V: TRBV5-1
CDR3: CASSTLAGGPQETQYF
DNA: TGCGCCAGCAGCACGCTAGCGGGGGGCCCCCAAGAGACCCAGTACTTC

D: NA
size: NA
J: TRBJ2-2
V: TRBV4-3
CDR3: CASSQYRGVELFF
DNA: TGCGCCAGCAGCCAGTATAGGGGGGTGGAGCTGTTTTTT

D: NA
size: once
J: TRBJ2-7
V: TRBV2
CDR3: CASMEGARYEQYF
DNA: TGTGCCAGCATGGAGGGGGCGCGCTACGAGCAGTACTTC

D: TRBD1
size: NA
J: TRBJ1-5
V: TRBV25-1
CDR3: CASSASGGQPQHF
DNA: TGTGCCAGCAGTGCCTCAGGGGGACAGCCCCAGCATTTT

D: NA
size: NA
J: TRBJ1-1
V: TRBV6-2/TRBV6-3
CDR3: CASSYWGGTEAFF
DNA: TGTGCCAGCAGTTACTGGGGAGGCACTGAAGCTTTCTTT

D: NA
size: NA
J: TRBJ2-5
V: TRBV19
CDR3: CASRHADRPQETQYF
DNA: TGTGCCAGTAGACACGCAGACAGGCCCCAAGAGACCCAGTACTTC

D: TRBD2
size: NA
J: TRBJ2-1
V: TRBV7-2
CDR3: CASSLVAGGPLYNEQFF
DNA: TGTGCCAGCAGTCTCGTAGCGGGGGGACCCCTTTACAATGAGCAGTTCTTC

D: NA
size: NA
J: TRBJ2-1
V: TRBV1
CDR3: CTSSQEFQEIYNEQFF
DNA: TGCACCAGCAGCCAAGAGTTCCAGGAGATTTACAATGAGCAGTTCTTC

D: NA
size: NA
J: TRBJ1-1
V: TRBV28
CDR3: CASSWVLAQGTTEAFF
DNA: TGTGCCAGCAGTTGGGTTCTCGCGCAGGGGACGACTGAAGCTTTCTTT

D: TRBD1
size: NA
J: TRBJ2-6
V: TRBV5-8
CDR3: CASSLAGQLSGANVLTF
DNA: TGTGCCAGCAGCTTGGCGGGACAGCTCTCTGGGGCCAACGTCCTGACTTTC

D: NA
size: NA
J: TRBJ1-5
V: TRBV19
CDR3: CASSITGHPTGPQHF
DNA: TGTGCCAGTAGTATCACGGGGCATCCCACCGGGCCCCAGCATTTT

D: NA
size: NA
J: TRBJ2-7
V: TRBV27
CDR3: CASSLSRPYEQYF
DNA: TGTGCCAGCAGTTTATCCCGACCCTACGAGCAGTACTTC

D: TRBD1
size: NA
J: TRBJ2-3
V: TRBV25-1
CDR3: CASSQRRGTGSTDTQYF
DNA: TGTGCCAGCAGTCAACGCCGGGGGACAGGCAGCACAGATACGCAGTATTTT

D: NA
size: NA
J: TRBJ1-3
V: TRBV7-9
CDR3: CASSFDLSSGNTIYF
DNA: TGTGCCAGCAGCTTCGACCTCTCCTCTGGAAACACCATATATTTT

D: NA
size: NA
J: TRBJ2-2
V: TRBV10-1
CDR3: CASKGSRGETGELFF
DNA: TGCGCCAGCAAGGGCTCCAGGGGAGAGACCGGGGAGCTGTTTTTT